This T cell receptor beta chain was recovered during a study of blood T cell repertoires in COVID-19. V was pared by 1 base and J by 4 bases, with 9 bases of the junction left unmatched. This CDR3 is built from 17 residues. Germline loops: CDR1 SGHNT, CDR2 YENEEA. TCRdb's table, derived via immunoSEQ multiplex PCR, lists solely in-frame clones and lacks some. The sample lists approximately 96,000 clones; over 90% were seen once. This TCR was recovered from a man between 60 and 75 years old with acute or convalescent COVID-19. This chain joins TRBV11-3 and TRBJ2-5, with 10 bases lining up with TRBD2. The specimen sequenced was peripheral blood. CDR3 residues: CASSLGPSGRAGETQYF. The CDR3, as DNA: TGTGCCAGCAGCTTAGGCCCCAGCGGGAGGGCGGGAGAGACCCAGTACTTC.